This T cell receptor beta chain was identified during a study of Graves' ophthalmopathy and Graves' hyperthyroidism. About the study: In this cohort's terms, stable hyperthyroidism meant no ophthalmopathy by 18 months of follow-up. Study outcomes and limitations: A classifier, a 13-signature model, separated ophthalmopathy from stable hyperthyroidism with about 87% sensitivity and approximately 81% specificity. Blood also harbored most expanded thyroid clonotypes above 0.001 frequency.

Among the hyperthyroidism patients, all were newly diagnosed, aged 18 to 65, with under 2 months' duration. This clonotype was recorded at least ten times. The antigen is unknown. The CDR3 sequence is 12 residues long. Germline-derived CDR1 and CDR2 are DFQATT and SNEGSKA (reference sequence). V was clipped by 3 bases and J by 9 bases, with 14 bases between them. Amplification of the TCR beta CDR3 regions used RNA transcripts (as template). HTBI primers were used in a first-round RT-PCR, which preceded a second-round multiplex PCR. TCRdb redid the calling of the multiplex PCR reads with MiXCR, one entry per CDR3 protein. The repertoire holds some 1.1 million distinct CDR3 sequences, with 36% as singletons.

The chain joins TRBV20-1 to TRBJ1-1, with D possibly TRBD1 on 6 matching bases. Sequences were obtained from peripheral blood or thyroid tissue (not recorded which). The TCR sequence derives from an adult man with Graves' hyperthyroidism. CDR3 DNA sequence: TGCAGTGCTAGCGGGGGGGGCGCGAAAGCTTTCTTT. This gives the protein CSASGGGAKAFF.